These 2 T cell receptor beta chains were all obtained from the same sample, sequenced in a study of blood T cell repertoires in COVID-19 (dated by TCRdb to the early 2020s). The protocol used for the library was the immunoSEQ multiplex PCR assay. Sourced from immuneACCESS, this table was stored by TCRdb with only in-frame sequences that have V and J called. A share of the clones is absent; for the studies checked, an unresolved V gene accounts for under half, and the remainder has no known explanation. In this sample the table shows some 380,000 clones, around 87% of which occur a single time. 1% to 1.5% of the sample rests with the top ten. The source material was PBMCs or T cells enriched from blood (not recorded which). Every receptor here comes from a man in his thirties or forties who had recovered from COVID-19.

This chain uses TRBV29-1 with TRBJ1-4; tentatively, D is TRBD1 (6 bases). V dropped 4 bases and J dropped 0 bases, with 9 bases sitting between them. The germline gives CDR1 SQVTM, CDR2 ANQGSEA. The CDR3 runs to 14 residues. The CDR3 nucleotides are TGCAGCGTTGTTCAGGGGACAACTAATGAAAAACTGTTTTTT. Its protein product is CSVVQGTTNEKLFF.

The gene calls are TRBV19 and TRBJ1-3, with D possibly matching TRBD1 (6 bases). The CDR3 covers 14 residues. Germline CDR1 LNHDA, CDR2 SQIVND (reference sequence). V was cut by 5 bases and J by 5 bases, with 13 bases left in between. The CDR3 loop reads CASSATGRRNTIYF. CDR3 coding DNA: TGTGCCAGTAGTGCGACAGGTAGAAGAAACACCATATATTTT.